The 16 T cell receptor beta chains presented below share a single source sample, sequenced in a study of beta chain features in type 1 diabetes. The investigators reverse transcribed all of the isolated RNA, so they sequenced expressed TCRB transcripts. Clones were read by immunoSEQ multiplex PCR, and TCRdb kept only the in-frame ones, dropping some. The profile covers 850,000 to 900,000 clones, with about a sixth appearing a single time and around 0.02% taken by the ten largest. Sequenced input: naive CD4+ T cells from blood. These receptors were obtained from a young woman in good health.

This clone has only a few counts. This sequence joins TRBV4-2 and TRBJ2-7, with 8 bases identical to TRBD2. CDR3 length equals 18 residues. The V gene end was trimmed by 0 bases and the J gene end by 3 bases; junction bases not matched to a gene: 13. The germline CDR1 and CDR2 sequences are LGHNA and YNFKEQ. CDR3 amino acids: CASSQDRLFSGILYEQYF. CDR3 nucleotide sequence: TGTGCCAGCAGCCAAGACCGCCTCTTTAGCGGGATCCTCTACGAGCAGTACTTC.

As for this clone: The sample has other DNA sequences that encode this CDR3 too. This rearrangement joins TRBV6-6 to TRBJ2-3, with D perhaps TRBD2 (6 bases). The V and J ends lost 0 bases and 4 bases respectively, with 14 bases between them. CDR3 length: 16 residues. Germline assignment: CDR1 MNHNY and CDR2 SVGAGI (reference sequence). The CDR3 DNA is TGTGCCAGCAGTTACTCCACCTCCGGGAGCCCAGATACGCAGTATTTT. Residues: CASSYSTSGSPDTQYF.

CDR3 sequence reads: CASSPLLGPYNEQFF. CDR3 coding DNA: TGTGCCAGCTCACCTCTTTTGGGACCATACAATGAGCAGTTCTTC. This sequence joins TRBV18 and TRBJ2-1; D is possibly TRBD1 or TRBD2 (5 bases each). This CDR3 has 15 residues. Trimming cost V 3 bases and J 4 bases, with 13 bases left between them. Germline lookup yields CDR1 KGHSH and CDR2 LQKENI.

There are a few counts of this clone. This chain uses TRBV6-6 with TRBJ2-3, with D unclear. Per germline, CDR1 MNHNY and CDR2 SVGAGI (reference sequence). The CDR3 covers 13 residues. The germline V and J ends were trimmed by 8 bases and 0 bases, with 9 bases remaining between them. The CDR3 bases are TGTGCCAGCCTAAACCCTAGCACAGATACGCAGTATTTT. Protein sequence: CASLNPSTDTQYF.

The rearrangement links TRBV15 to TRBJ2-1; D not resolved. This CDR3 is 14 amino acids long. Germline V gives CDR1 LNHNV, CDR2 YYDKDF (reference sequence). V lost 0 bases to trimming and J lost 10 bases, with 13 bases between them. This chain's CDR3 is CATSRDPQTMEQFF. The CDR3 DNA reads as TGTGCCACCAGCAGAGATCCACAGACGATGGAGCAGTTCTTC. Full variable domain (rest looked up from reference TRBV15 and TRBJ2-1): DAMVIQNPRYQVTQFGKPVTLSCSQTLNHNVMYWYQQKSSQAPKLLFHYYDKDFNNEADTPDNFQSRRPNTSFCFLDIRSPGLGDTAMYLCATSRDPQTMEQFFGPGTRLTVL.

The chain employs TRBV28 and TRBJ2-7; 15 nucleotides align to TRBD2. CDR3 length: 15 amino acids. CDR1 and CDR2 (germline): MDHEN, SYDVKM. The V segment lost 5 bases and the J segment 7 bases; nucleotides outside the gene matches: 6. In nucleotides, the CDR3 is TGTGCCAGCAGTAACTCGGGACTAGCGGGAGGTGAGCAGTACTTC. Protein sequence: CASSNSGLAGGEQYF.

The chain employs TRBV30 and TRBJ1-5; D unresolved. Germline V gene data show CDR1 as GTSNPN and CDR2 as SVGIG (reference sequence). Trimming removed 8 bases at V and 3 bases at J, with 8 bases between. This CDR3 has 11 amino acids. The CDR3: CAGEVNQPQHF. The CDR3 DNA reads as TGTGCCGGGGAGGTCAATCAGCCCCAGCATTTT.

This clone was observed a few times. The same CDR3 can be traced to other DNA sequences in this sample. The V call is TRBV6-5, the J call TRBJ2-3, with no clear D. Germline V gene lookup returns CDR1 MNHEY and CDR2 SVGAGI. This CDR3 region has 14 residues. V gave up 2 bases and J gave up 0 bases, with 6 bases separating them. The CDR3 reads CASSYGLSTDTQYF. The DNA of the CDR3 is TGTGCCAGCAGTTACGGCTTGAGCACAGATACGCAGTATTTT.

The V and J genes are TRBV7-8 and TRBJ1-2; 7 bases match TRBD1. From germline, CDR1 is SGHVS and CDR2 FQNEAQ. V was clipped by 3 bases and J by 7 bases; unmatched bases: 11. This CDR3 comprises 15 residues. The CDR3 coding sequence is TGTGCCAGCAGCTTGGGGGACAGTAAGGCCCTTGGCTACACCTTC. It encodes CASSLGDSKALGYTF. Full variable domain (missing parts from reference TRBV7-8 and TRBJ1-2): GAGVSQSPRYKVAKRGQDVALRCDPISGHVSLFWYQQALGQGPEFLTYFQNEAQLDKSGLPSDRFFAERPEGSVSTLKIQRTQQEDSAVYLCASSLGDSKALGYTFGSGTRLTVV.

In its sample, this clone was seen a few times. The chain combines TRBV7-2 with TRBJ2-7; the D is unclear. CDR1 is SGHTA and CDR2 is FQGNSA in the germline V gene. Trimming removed 2 bases from V and 5 bases from J, with 13 bases in between. The CDR3 is 14 amino acids. CDR3 sequence (DNA): TGTGCCAGCAGCTTAAATTGGATCGGTGACGAGCAGTACTTC. This encodes CASSLNWIGDEQYF.

This clone was counted a few times. The chain employs TRBV11-2 and TRBJ2-5; no clear D. The CDR3 is made up of 13 amino acids. Looked up from germline, CDR1 is SGHAT and CDR2 is FQNNGV. Trimming took off 5 bases at V and 3 bases at J, with 10 bases between the two ends. The CDR3 loop reads CASSPRWKETQYF. In DNA form, the CDR3 reads TGTGCCAGCAGCCCAAGGTGGAAAGAGACCCAGTACTTC.

For the CDR3, the DNA is TGTGCCAGCTCTAGGACTAGCGGGAGTGAGACCCAGTACTTC. Its protein is CASSRTSGSETQYF. The chain employs TRBV25-1 and TRBJ2-5; 13 nucleotides match TRBD2. The CDR3 consists of 14 residues. Trimming took 8 bases from V and 5 from J; bases not matched to a gene: 5. Germline V gene data show CDR1 as MGHDK and CDR2 as SYGVNS.

The chain employs TRBV28 and TRBJ2-4, with 12 bases identical to TRBD2. CDR3 size: 15 residues. Trimming at V came to 5 bases and at J to 9 bases, leaving 8 bases not matched to a gene. Germline V lookup: CDR1 MDHEN, CDR2 SYDVKM. CDR3 region: CASSVTSGRGSIQYF. In nucleotides, the CDR3 is TGTGCCAGCAGTGTGACTAGCGGGAGAGGGAGCATTCAGTACTTC. The complete variable domain, with remaining parts taken from reference TRBV28 and TRBJ2-4, reads DVKVTQSSRYLVKRTGEKVFLECVQDMDHENMFWYRQDPGLGLRLIYFSYDVKMKEKGDIPEGYSVSREKKERFSLILESASTNQTSMYLCASSVTSGRGSIQYFGAGTRLSVL.

The chain uses TRBV28 and TRBJ2-1; TRBD2 aligns across 9 bases. This CDR3 has 15 residues. In germline, CDR1 is MDHEN, CDR2 SYDVKM. V shed 5 bases and J 4 bases; nucleotides not matched to a gene: 6. The CDR3 nucleotides read TGTGCCAGCAGTCCAGCGGGAGGCCGATACAATGAGCAGTTCTTC. This translates into CASSPAGGRYNEQFF.

This sequence joins TRBV7-3 and TRBJ2-7; a weak D match, TRBD1 (6 bases). The germline gives CDR1 SGHTA, CDR2 FQGTGA. This CDR3 is built from 13 residues. Trimming shortened V by 5 bases and J by 3 bases, and 11 bases separated the two germline ends. CDR3 bases: TGTGCCAGCAGCGTGGGACATTACTACGAGCAGTACTTC. This sequence encodes CASSVGHYYEQYF.

The chain joins TRBV5-6 to TRBJ1-5; 8 bases agree with TRBD1. Trimming removed 4 bases from V and 6 bases from J; junction bases left unmatched: 6. Germline V gene sequence: CDR1 SGHDT, CDR2 YYEEEE. The CDR3 sequence is 14 residues long. The CDR3 sequence is CASSSRTGTQPQHF. The DNA of the CDR3 is TGTGCCAGCAGCAGCCGGACAGGGACTCAGCCCCAGCATTTT.